The 22 T cell receptor beta chains in this list originate from one sample, sequenced in a study of T cells in localized non-small cell lung cancer. Repertoires were generated with immunoSEQ multiplex PCR, while TCRdb's copy carries only in-frame clones and drops some. The sample has 50,000 to 75,000 clones, around nine tenths seen once. This sample comprised peripheral blood, obtained before any cancer treatment. All receptors derive from a man aged 40-75 years with stage I squamous cell lung carcinoma.

The V call is TRBV7-2, the J call TRBJ2-1; D could derive from TRBD1 or TRBD2 (5 bases each). Germline V gene lookup returns CDR1 SGHTA and CDR2 FQGNSA. V lost 1 base to trimming and J lost 9 bases, with 13 bases between them. The CDR3 is 14 amino acids. The CDR3 coding sequence is TGTGCCAGCAGCTTAGTACTGAGGGGTACTGAGCAGTTCTTC. It codes for CASSLVLRGTEQFF.

V is TRBV19 and J is TRBJ2-1; 7 nucleotides align to TRBD2. In germline, CDR1 is LNHDA, CDR2 SQIVND (reference sequence). There are 16 residues in the CDR3. With 3 bases clipped from V and 10 bases from J, the junction kept 15 bases outside the gene matches. As DNA, the CDR3 is TGTGCCAGTAGTATTGTTCGTCTGGGAGGGCCATGGGAGCAGTTCTTC. As protein: CASSIVRLGGPWEQFF. The full variable domain, with the rest looked up from reference TRBV19 and TRBJ2-1, is DGGITQSPKYLFRKEGQNVTLSCEQNLNHDAMYWYRQDPGQGLRLIYYSQIVNDFQKGDIAEGYSVSREKKESFPLTVTSAQKNPTAFYLCASSIVRLGGPWEQFFGPGTRLTVL.

DNA of the CDR3: TGTGCCAGCAGTTTACATTTGGCAGGGGCGAACACCGGGGAGCTGTTTTTT. Translation: CASSLHLAGANTGELFF. The rearrangement uses TRBV28 and TRBJ2-2; D is perhaps TRBD1 (6 bases). The length of the CDR3 is 17 residues. V was pared by 2 bases and J by 0 bases, with 13 bases between. CDR1 is MDHEN, CDR2 SYDVKM, per germline.

V and J are TRBV9 and TRBJ1-4; D call uncertain. This CDR3 comprises 16 residues. Between the trimmed V and J ends, which lost 0 bases and 6 bases, there was a span of 15 bases. In germline, CDR1 is SGDLS, CDR2 YYNGEE. In nucleotides, the CDR3 is TGTGCCAGCAGCGTAGACGCCGAGCGATTTTATGAAAAACTGTTTTTT. It yields the protein CASSVDAERFYEKLFF.

The chain employs TRBV18 and TRBJ2-5; D might be TRBD2 (7 bases). Trimming shortened V by 3 bases and J by 5 bases, and 16 bases separated the two germline ends. The CDR3 spans 15 residues. Germline-derived CDR1 and CDR2 are KGHSH and LQKENI. In DNA, the CDR3 is TGTGCCAGCTCACCGCGACAGGCCGGGGGGGAGACCCAGTACTTC. It codes for CASSPRQAGGETQYF.

The chain combines TRBV19 with TRBJ1-5; 7 bases are a match to TRBD1. The CDR3 covers 17 residues. Germline values: CDR1 LNHDA, CDR2 SQIVND (reference sequence). The V gene end was trimmed by 3 bases and the J gene end by 4 bases; junction bases not matched to a gene: 12. The CDR3 DNA follows: TGTGCCAGTAGTATGGCGGTGACAGGGTTTTGGAATCAGCCCCAGCATTTT. Protein sequence: CASSMAVTGFWNQPQHF.

J is TRBJ1-4 and V is TRBV6-1; weak D call: TRBD1 (6 bases). Germline values: CDR1 MNHNS, CDR2 SASEGT. Deletions cut 5 bases from V and 11 bases from J, with 15 bases between. This CDR3 has 13 amino acids. CDR3 amino acids: CASSRGVSGKLFF. The CDR3, as DNA: TGTGCCAGCAGTAGGGGGGTTTCAGGGAAACTGTTTTTT.

V usage is TRBV15 and J usage is TRBJ2-3; tentative D call: TRBD2 (5 bases). With 3 bases removed from V and 5 bases from J, the gap between germline ends came to 12 bases. This CDR3 contains 14 residues. CDR1 is LNHNV and CDR2 is YYDKDF in the germline V gene (reference sequence). Written as DNA, the CDR3 is TGTGCCACCAGCAGGGCTATCGGAGGAGATACGCAGTATTTT. Protein: CATSRAIGGDTQYF.

This clone was picked up one time. The chain combines TRBV4-2 with TRBJ2-7; D may be TRBD1 (6 bases). V lost 3 bases, J lost 2 bases, and 20 bases lay in between. There are 17 residues in the CDR3. The germline CDR1 and CDR2 sequences are LGHNA and YNFKEQ. This chain's CDR3 is CASSHLQTGSFTYEQYF. The CDR3 DNA sequence: TGTGCCAGCAGCCACCTTCAAACAGGGAGCTTTACCTACGAGCAGTACTTC.

V is TRBV28 and J is TRBJ2-2; D gene unclear. The CDR3 extends over 13 amino acids. Germline CDR1 is MDHEN and CDR2 is SYDVKM. Trimming stripped 5 bases from V and 4 bases from J, with 8 bases between. CDR3 sequence (DNA): TGTGCCAGCAGTCCGATTATCACCGGGGAGCTGTTTTTT. Translating it yields CASSPIITGELFF.

The chain links TRBV5-4 to TRBJ2-3; a weak D match, TRBD1 (6 bases). V was trimmed by 1 base and J by 3 bases, leaving 9 bases between them. CDR1 and CDR2 (germline): SGHNT, YYREEE (reference sequence). This CDR3 has 14 amino acids. CDR3 DNA sequence: TGTGCCAGCAGCTTGTCAGGGGCTACAGATACGCAGTATTTT. This encodes CASSLSGATDTQYF.

The CDR3 DNA reads as TGTGCCAGCAGCTTGGGGCCCGGCCGGAAAGAGACCCAGTACTTC. Its protein is CASSLGPGRKETQYF. V usage is TRBV5-5 and J usage is TRBJ2-5; D remains unclear. V was pared by 0 bases and J by 3 bases, with 12 bases between. There are 15 residues in the CDR3. The germline V gene has CDR1 SGHKS and CDR2 YYEKEE (reference sequence).

The chain links TRBV6-6 to TRBJ2-5; 13 bases line up with TRBD2. The trim removed 6 bases at V and 5 bases at J, leaving 9 bases unmatched. This CDR3 has 16 amino acids. From germline, CDR1 is MNHNY and CDR2 SVGAGI (reference sequence). The CDR3 is CASSPGLAGEVETQYF. The CDR3, as DNA: TGTGCCAGCAGCCCCGGACTAGCGGGAGAGGTGGAGACCCAGTACTTC.

This sequence joins TRBV19 and TRBJ1-1, with 9 bases matching TRBD1. The CDR3 runs 15 residues. V lost 5 bases to trimming and J lost 4 bases; unmatched junction nucleotides: 8. Germline V CDR1 and CDR2: LNHDA, SQIVND (reference sequence). The CDR3 sequence: CASSFSTGGATEAFF. The CDR3 DNA reads TGTGCCAGTAGTTTCTCGACAGGGGGGGCCACTGAAGCTTTCTTT.

On this clone itself: At one end, the junction sequence differs from germline, possibly due to a read error. The chain couples TRBV18 to TRBJ2-5, with D perhaps given as TRBD1 or TRBD2 (5 bases each). The CDR3 is 15 residues long. Germline lookup yields CDR1 KGHSH and CDR2 LQKENI. The chain's CDR3 is CASTPVAGRVETQYF. The CDR3 nucleotides read TGTGCCAGCACACCAGTGGCAGGGAGAGTTGAGACCCAGTACTTC.

The chain couples TRBV5-1 to TRBJ2-7; tentatively, D is TRBD1 or TRBD2 (5 bases each). This CDR3 contains 14 residues. Trimming stripped 4 bases from V and 0 bases from J, with 11 bases between. Per the germline V gene, CDR1 is SGHRS and CDR2 is YFSETQ. CDR3 nucleotides: TGCGCCAGCAGCCGGGACGCTGGCTCCTACGAGCAGTACTTC. It encodes CASSRDAGSYEQYF.

The chain is built from TRBV6-6 and TRBJ1-1; D ambiguous. Deletions cut 2 bases from V and 5 bases from J, with 15 bases between. This CDR3 is built from 15 residues. Germline V lookup: CDR1 MNHNY, CDR2 SVGAGI (reference sequence). CDR3 sequence: CASSYRARLLTEAFF. In DNA, the CDR3 is TGTGCCAGCAGTTACCGGGCAAGACTCCTAACTGAAGCTTTCTTT.

The chain's CDR3 is CSVKDHPYEQYF. In nucleotides, the CDR3 is TGCAGCGTTAAGGACCATCCCTACGAGCAGTACTTC. V and J are TRBV29-1 and TRBJ2-7; the D is unclear. Germline V CDR1 and CDR2: SQVTM, ANQGSEA. CDR3 size: 12 residues. The V end was cut by 5 bases, the J end by 2 bases, with 10 bases between.

This chain uses TRBV19 with TRBJ2-2; the D gene is possibly TRBD2 (5 bases). CDR3 length: 14 residues. Germline values: CDR1 LNHDA, CDR2 SQIVND (reference sequence). The V end lost 6 bases, the J end lost 7 bases, and 15 bases lay between the germline ends. The CDR3 region is CASRLDIRVGELFF. The CDR3 nucleotides are TGTGCCAGTAGACTAGATATTAGGGTCGGGGAGCTGTTTTTT.

The chain's CDR3 is CASSPGLAGYNEQFF. CDR3 in DNA: TGTGCCAGCAGCCCCGGACTAGCGGGCTACAATGAGCAGTTCTTC. The chain combines TRBV5-4 with TRBJ2-1; 11 bases are a match to TRBD2. Per germline, CDR1 SGHNT and CDR2 YYREEE (reference sequence). This CDR3 spans 15 amino acids. J was trimmed by 3 bases and V by 4 bases; bases with no gene match: 3. Using reference TRBV5-4 and TRBJ2-1 for the parts outside the CDR3, the full variable domain is ETGVTQSPTHLIKTRGQQVTLRCSSQSGHNTVSWYQQALGQGPQFIFQYYREEENGRGNFPPRFSGLQFPNYSSELNVNALELDDSALYLCASSPGLAGYNEQFFGPGTRLTVL.

J is TRBJ2-3 and V is TRBV4-2, with TRBD2 identical over 8 bases. The J segment lost 2 bases and the V segment lost 2 bases, leaving 9 bases of the junction unmatched. Germline V CDR1 and CDR2: LGHNA, YNFKEQ. The CDR3 runs to 17 residues. This chain's CDR3 is CASSQPLAGLNTDTQYF. Written as DNA, the CDR3 is TGTGCCAGCAGCCAACCGTTAGCGGGGCTAAACACAGATACGCAGTATTTT.

The chain carries TRBV28 and TRBJ2-1; 14 bases are a match to TRBD2. The V gene end was trimmed by 7 bases and the J gene end by 0 bases; junction bases not matched to a gene: 11. The CDR3 loop spans 19 amino acids. The germline gives CDR1 MDHEN, CDR2 SYDVKM. The CDR3 nucleotides are TGTGCCAGCAAGAGGGGACTAGCGGGAGTGGTCAGCTCCTACAATGAGCAGTTCTTC. Its translation: CASKRGLAGVVSSYNEQFF.